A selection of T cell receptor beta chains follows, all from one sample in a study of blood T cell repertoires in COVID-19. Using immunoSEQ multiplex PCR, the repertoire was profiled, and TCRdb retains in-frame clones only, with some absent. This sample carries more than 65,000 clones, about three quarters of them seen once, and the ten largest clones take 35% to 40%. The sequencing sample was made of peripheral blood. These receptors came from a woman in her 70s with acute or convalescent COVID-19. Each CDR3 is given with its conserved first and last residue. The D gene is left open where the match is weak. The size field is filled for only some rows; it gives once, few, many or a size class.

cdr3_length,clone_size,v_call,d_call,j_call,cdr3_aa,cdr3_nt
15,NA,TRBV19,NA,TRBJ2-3,CASSPRDTSTDTQYF,TGTGCCAGTAGTCCCCGGGACACTAGCACAGATACGCAGTATTTT
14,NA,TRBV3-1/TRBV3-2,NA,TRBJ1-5,CASSRPYSNQPQHF,TGTGCCAGCAGCCGTCCCTATAGCAATCAGCCCCAGCATTTT
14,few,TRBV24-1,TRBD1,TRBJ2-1,CATSDRGLGNEQFF,TGTGCCACCAGTGACAGGGGGCTGGGGAATGAGCAGTTCTTC
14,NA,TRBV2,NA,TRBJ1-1,CASSGGQLNTEAFF,TGTGCCAGCAGTGGGGGCCAGCTGAACACTGAAGCTTTCTTT
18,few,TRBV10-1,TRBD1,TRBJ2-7,CASREVPNKTGDTEEQYF,TGCGCCAGCAGGGAAGTGCCCAATAAGACAGGGGACACGGAAGAGCAGTACTTC
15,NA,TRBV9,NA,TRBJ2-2,CASSVEGQGNGELFF,TGTGCCAGCAGCGTAGAGGGGCAGGGGAACGGGGAGCTGTTTTTT
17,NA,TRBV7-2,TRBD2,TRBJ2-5,CASSRSSGRGMGETQYF,TGTGCCAGCAGCCGCTCTAGCGGGAGGGGCATGGGGGAGACCCAGTACTTC
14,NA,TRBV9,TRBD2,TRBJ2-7,CASSPLAGGDEQYF,TGTGCCAGCAGCCCTCTGGCGGGAGGGGACGAGCAGTACTTC
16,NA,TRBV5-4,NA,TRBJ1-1,CASSFQSGEHHTEAFF,TGTGCCAGCAGCTTCCAATCGGGTGAACACCACACTGAAGCTTTCTTT
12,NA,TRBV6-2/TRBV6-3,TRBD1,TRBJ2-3,CASSLGTGMQYF,TGTGCCAGCAGTCTCGGGACAGGGATGCAGTATTTT
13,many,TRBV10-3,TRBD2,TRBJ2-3,CAIGLAGTDTQYF,TGTGCCATCGGACTAGCTGGCACAGATACGCAGTATTTT
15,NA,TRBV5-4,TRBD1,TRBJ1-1,CASSLETGGASEAFF,TGTGCCAGCAGCTTGGAGACAGGGGGCGCCTCTGAAGCTTTCTTT
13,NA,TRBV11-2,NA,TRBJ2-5,CASSWSQSETQYF,TGTGCCAGCAGCTGGTCACAGAGTGAGACCCAGTACTTC
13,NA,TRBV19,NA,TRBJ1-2,CASSIGASYGYTF,TGTGCCAGTAGTATAGGGGCTTCATATGGCTACACCTTC
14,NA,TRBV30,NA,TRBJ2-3,CAGTTSGGTDTQYF,TGTGCCGGCACTACTAGTGGGGGCACAGATACGCAGTATTTT
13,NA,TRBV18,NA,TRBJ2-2,CASSPSGSGELFF,TGTGCCAGCTCACCATCAGGATCCGGGGAGCTGTTTTTT
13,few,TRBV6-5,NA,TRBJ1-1,CASRDRAFTEAFF,TGTGCCAGCAGAGACAGAGCATTCACTGAAGCTTTCTTT
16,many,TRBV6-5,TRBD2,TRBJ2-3,CASSYPTSGGSDTQYF,TGTGCCAGCAGTTACCCGACTAGCGGGGGCTCGGATACGCAGTATTTT
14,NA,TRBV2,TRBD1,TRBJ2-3,CASSGTGPTDTQYF,TGTGCCAGCAGTGGGACAGGGCCCACAGATACGCAGTATTTT
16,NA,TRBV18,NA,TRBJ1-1,CASSLLGVSSRTEAFF,TGTGCCAGCTCACTCCTTGGTGTGAGTTCGCGGACTGAAGCTTTCTTT
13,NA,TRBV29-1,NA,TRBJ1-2,CSVVPVNLGGYTF,TGCAGCGTTGTACCCGTAAACCTCGGGGGCTACACCTTC
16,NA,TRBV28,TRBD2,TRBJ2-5,CASWASGRAKQETQYF,TGTGCCAGCTGGGCTAGCGGGAGAGCTAAACAAGAGACCCAGTACTTC
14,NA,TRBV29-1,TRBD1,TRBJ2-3,CSGNRGLSTDTQYF,TGCAGCGGTAACAGGGGGCTGAGCACAGATACGCAGTATTTT
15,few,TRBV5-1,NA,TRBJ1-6,CASSLGRAHNSPLHF,TGCGCCAGCAGCTTGGGCAGGGCACATAATTCACCCCTCCACTTT